This T cell receptor (beta chain) was sequenced during a study of blood T cell repertoires in COVID-19. Clones were sequenced by immunoSEQ multiplex PCR, and TCRdb holds only the in-frame ones, with some missing. The table lists 250,000 or so clones, about 89% of them singletons. Unmatched junction bases numbered 10, after V lost 4 bases and J lost 6 bases. CDR3 length: 15 amino acids. The germline V gene has CDR1 SEHNR and CDR2 FQNEAQ (reference sequence). The sequence derives from a middle-aged man with active or convalescent COVID-19. This chain uses TRBV7-9 with TRBJ1-1, with 8 positions matching TRBD1. The sequenced sample was peripheral blood. Written as DNA, the CDR3 is TGTGCCAGCAGCTCAGCAGGGGGCGAATTGGCTGAAGCTTTCTTT. As protein: CASSSAGGELAEAFF.